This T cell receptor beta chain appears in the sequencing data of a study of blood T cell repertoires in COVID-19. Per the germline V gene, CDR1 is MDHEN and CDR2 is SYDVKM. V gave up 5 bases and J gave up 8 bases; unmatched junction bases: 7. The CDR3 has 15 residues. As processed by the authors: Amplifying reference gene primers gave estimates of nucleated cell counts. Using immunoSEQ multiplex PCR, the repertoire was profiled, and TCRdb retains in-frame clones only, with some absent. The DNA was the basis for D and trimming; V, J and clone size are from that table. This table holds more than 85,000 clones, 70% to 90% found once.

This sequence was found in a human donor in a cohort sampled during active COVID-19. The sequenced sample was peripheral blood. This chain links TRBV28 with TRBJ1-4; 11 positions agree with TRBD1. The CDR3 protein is CASSPSGQGGEKLFF. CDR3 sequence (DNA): TGTGCCAGCAGTCCCTCGGGACAGGGGGGGGAAAAACTGTTTTTT.